A single sample is the source of the 21 T cell receptor beta chains below, sequenced in a study of post-analysis software for immune sequencing data. Overall study findings and caveats: The study found TRBV5-6, TRBV5-1 and TRBV20-1 among a few TRBV segments more frequent in patients than controls.

These receptors are not linked to any known antigen. Presence of unique molecular identifiers characterized the TCR beta cDNA libraries. TCRdb reprocessed the PCR reads via MiXCR and lists one record per CDR3 protein. This sample has roughly 170,000 distinct CDR3 sequences, with around 28% found just once. Sequences were obtained from blood. These receptors originate from a girl aged 10-17 years with multiple sclerosis.

This clonotype was seen a few times. The rearrangement links TRBV5-1 to TRBJ2-4, with TRBD2 as a possible D gene (6 bases). The CDR3 has 14 residues. CDR1 and CDR2 (germline): SGHRS, YFSETQ. V lost 2 bases, J lost 6 bases, and 12 bases lay in between. This CDR3 is CASSFGPEGNIQYF. The CDR3, as DNA: TGCGCCAGCAGCTTTGGCCCGGAGGGAAACATTCAGTACTTC.

This clonotype has at least ten counts. V usage is TRBV28 and J usage is TRBJ2-4; D may match TRBD1 or TRBD2 (6 bases each). V was pared by 3 bases and J by 9 bases, with 15 bases between. The CDR3 contains 14 residues. Germline V gene lookup returns CDR1 MDHEN and CDR2 SYDVKM. CDR3 in DNA: TGTGCCAGCAGTTTCAGGAGCTGGGGGGCCATTCAGTACTTC. Encoded protein: CASSFRSWGAIQYF.

This clonotype was counted at least ten times. V usage is TRBV4-2 and J usage is TRBJ2-3; 7 bases line up with TRBD2. The trim removed 1 base at V and 6 bases at J, leaving 4 bases unmatched. This CDR3 has 14 amino acids. Germline assignment: CDR1 LGHNA and CDR2 YNFKEQ. The CDR3 loop reads CASSQGTSHDTQYF. DNA of the CDR3: TGTGCCAGCAGCCAAGGGACTAGTCATGATACGCAGTATTTT.

Ten or more counts support this clonotype. This chain uses TRBV12-3 or TRBV12-4 with TRBJ1-2; a possible D gene is TRBD1 (5 bases). Trimming shortened V by 2 bases and J by 5 bases, and 18 bases separated the two germline ends. The CDR3 is made up of 16 amino acids. This chain's CDR3 is CASSLMTAGPKYGYTF. CDR3 nucleotide sequence: TGTGCCAGCAGTTTAATGACAGCAGGGCCAAAATATGGCTACACCTTC.

This clonotype was picked up many times. The chain carries TRBV11-2 and TRBJ2-1, with D unresolved. Germline-derived CDR1 and CDR2 are SGHAT and FQNNGV. With 0 bases removed from V and 4 bases from J, the gap between germline ends came to 13 bases. The CDR3 extends over 16 amino acids. Here the CDR3 reads CASSLDVPITYNEQFF. Written as DNA, the CDR3 is TGTGCCAGCAGCTTAGACGTCCCTATCACATACAATGAGCAGTTCTTC.

This clonotype was seen more than once but under ten times. The V gene is TRBV6-5, the J gene TRBJ2-1; the D gene is possibly TRBD2 (5 bases). CDR3 length: 13 residues. V lost 6 bases and J 6 bases, leaving 12 bases between the germline ends. The germline V gene has CDR1 MNHEY and CDR2 SVGAGI. The CDR3 spells CASRFVAGNEQFF. As DNA, the CDR3 is TGTGCCAGCAGATTTGTCGCGGGCAATGAGCAGTTCTTC.

About this clonotype: Just one base apart from a much larger clone, this may be a read error. Written as DNA, the CDR3 is TGCAACGTCACGGACAGGCTCCACTACGAGCAGTACTTC. Translation: CNVTDRLHYEQYF. V usage is TRBV29-1 and J usage is TRBJ2-7, with 7 positions matching TRBD1. This CDR3 has 13 residues. Germline CDR1 and CDR2: SQVTM and ANQGSEA.

This clonotype was seen ten or more times. This chain joins TRBV6-5 and TRBJ2-5; 8 bases align to TRBD2. V lost 7 bases to trimming and J lost 4 bases; unmatched junction nucleotides: 5. CDR3 length: 13 amino acids. Germline CDR1 MNHEY, CDR2 SVGAGI. CDR3 in DNA: TGTGCCAGCAATACGGGAGGGACAGAGACCCAGTACTTC. This sequence encodes CASNTGGTETQYF.

This clonotype was counted a single time. A much larger clone sits a single nucleotide away, making a read error possible. The chain uses TRBV20-1 and TRBJ2-1; D might be TRBD1 (7 bases). The CDR3 runs to 14 residues. Trimming left V 6 bases short and J 0 bases short, with 12 bases between. Germline V gene sequence: CDR1 DFQATT, CDR2 SNEGSKA (reference sequence). The CDR3 DNA reads TGCAGTGCCGGGCAGGGGGGCTCCTACAATGAGCAGTTCTTC. Translation gives CSAGQGGSYNEQFF.

V and J are TRBV20-1 and TRBJ1-1, with D possibly matching TRBD1 (5 bases). CDR1 is DFQATT, CDR2 SNEGSKA, per germline (reference sequence). Trimming took off 5 bases at V and 5 bases at J, with 15 bases between the two ends. The CDR3 loop spans 13 amino acids. This CDR3 is CSAPRQFNTEAFF. As DNA, the CDR3 is TGCAGTGCTCCCCGACAGTTTAATACTGAAGCTTTCTTT.

Many counts were recorded for this clonotype. The chain combines TRBV3-1 with TRBJ2-1; unclear D gene. The germline CDR1 and CDR2 sequences are LGHDT and YNNKEL (reference sequence). V lost 4 bases and J lost 0, with 16 bases in between. CDR3 length: 17 residues. CDR3 sequence (DNA): TGTGCCAGCAGCCCCCGTTTCGGCTCGAGCTCCTACAATGAGCAGTTCTTC. It encodes CASSPRFGSSSYNEQFF.

The chain recombines TRBV5-1 with TRBJ2-1; D call uncertain. The CDR3 length is 13 residues. Trimming took off 1 base at V and 5 bases at J, with 7 bases between the two ends. CDR1 and CDR2 from the germline V gene are SGHRS and YFSETQ. The CDR3 region is CASSLSTDNEQFF. Here the CDR3 DNA reads TGCGCCAGCAGCTTGTCCACTGACAATGAGCAGTTCTTC.

Comment on this clonotype: One base away lies a much larger clone, so this may be a sequencing read error. The CDR3 region is CASSLLRGFRYEFGDEQYF. CDR3 coding DNA: TGTGCCAGCAGTTTACTCAGGGGGTTCCGATACGAATTCGGAGACGAGCAGTACTTC. The chain is built from TRBV12-3 or TRBV12-4 and TRBJ2-5; TRBD1 aligns across 7 bases. TRBJ2-7 matches the DNA end more closely, so the J call is doubtful. CDR3 length: 19 amino acids.

Remarks on this clonotype: A much larger clone differs from this one at a single base, so this may be a read error. This sequence joins TRBV20-1 and TRBJ2-3; 8 bases map to TRBD2. The CDR3 length is 12 residues. CDR1 is DFQATT, CDR2 SNEGSKA, per germline (reference sequence). This CDR3 is CSGAAGADMQYF. In nucleotides, the CDR3 is TGCAGTGGTGCAGCGGGAGCAGATATGCAGTATTTT.

This clonotype was observed many times. The chain couples TRBV5-1 to TRBJ2-3; 7 bases line up with TRBD1. Germline lookup yields CDR1 SGHRS and CDR2 YFSETQ. The length of the CDR3 is 15 residues. After removal of 7 bases from V and 2 bases from J, the junction contained 10 bases not matched to a gene. CDR3 amino acids: CASRNRGEITDTQYF. In nucleotides, the CDR3 is TGCGCCAGCCGTAACAGGGGCGAGATCACAGATACGCAGTATTTT.

This clonotype turned up a few times. The V call is TRBV5-1, the J call TRBJ1-1; D unresolved. The germline CDR1 and CDR2 sequences are SGHRS and YFSETQ. The CDR3 is 12 amino acids. The V and J ends lost 4 bases and 3 bases respectively, with 7 bases between them. The CDR3, as DNA: TGCGCCAGCAGCAAAAGGGACACTGAAGCTTTCTTT. Protein product: CASSKRDTEAFF.

This clonotype was picked up many times. The rearrangement uses TRBV5-1 and TRBJ1-1, with D tentatively TRBD1 (5 bases). This CDR3 is 13 amino acids long. Germline V CDR1 and CDR2: SGHRS, YFSETQ. V was trimmed by 0 bases and J by 5 bases, leaving 8 bases between them. The CDR3 sequence: CASSLGGGTEAFF. In DNA form, the CDR3 reads TGCGCCAGCAGCTTGGGTGGGGGAACTGAAGCTTTCTTT.

Many counts were recorded for this clonotype. The J gene is TRBJ2-1, the V gene TRBV12-3 or TRBV12-4; 7 nucleotides align to TRBD2. The CDR3 covers 15 residues. J was trimmed by 7 bases and V by 4 bases; bases with no gene match: 10. The CDR3 sequence: CASSSHPGGMNEQFF. The CDR3, as DNA: TGTGCCAGCAGTTCCCATCCGGGGGGAATGAATGAGCAGTTCTTC.

This clonotype was recorded a few times. The chain is built from TRBV3-1 and TRBJ2-5; tentative D call: TRBD2 (5 bases). Trimming pared 0 bases from V and 4 bases from J, leaving 12 bases between. CDR3 length equals 15 residues. CDR1 LGHDT and CDR2 YNNKEL come from the germline V gene (reference sequence). The CDR3 DNA reads as TGTGCCAGCAGCCAAGATTCGGAGGAAGGAGAGACCCAGTACTTC. Translated: CASSQDSEEGETQYF.

The V call is TRBV18, the J call TRBJ2-4; D might be TRBD1 or TRBD2, each matching 5 bases. TRBJ2-7 matches the DNA end more closely, so the J call is doubtful. This CDR3 spans 15 amino acids. CDR1 and CDR2 (germline): KGHSH, LQKENI. As DNA, the CDR3 is TGTGCCAGCTCACCCGGTGGGACCGCCTTACCCGAGCAGTACTTC. Residues: CASSPGGTALPEQYF.

The chain is built from TRBV20-1 and TRBJ2-5; D may be TRBD2 (7 bases). Germline CDR1 reads DFQATT; CDR2 reads SNEGSKA (reference sequence). V shed 7 bases and J shed 2 bases, with 14 bases lying between them. The CDR3 totals 13 residues. The CDR3 sequence is CSERDTIQETQYF. In nucleotides, the CDR3 is TGCAGTGAGCGGGACACCATACAAGAGACCCAGTACTTC.